These 31 T cell receptor beta chains originate from one sample sequenced in a study of beta chain features in type 1 diabetes. Every bit of the isolated RNA underwent reverse transcription, so sequencing read expressed TCRB transcripts. The table came from immunoSEQ multiplex PCR; TCRdb's copy has only in-frame clones and leaves some out. The top ten hold 2% to 3% of the sample, which has around 120,000 clones, about 18% seen once. The antigens of these receptors remain unknown. Study findings and constraints: TCRB CDR3s were moderately but significantly shorter in Type 1 diabetes patients in all four CD4+ subsets.

The specimen sequenced was central memory CD4+ T cells from blood. Source of these receptors: a man aged 18-30 years with type 1 diabetes.

The sample holds a few counts of this clone. The chain joins TRBV18 to TRBJ2-1; D is unresolved. In germline, CDR1 is KGHSH, CDR2 LQKENI. The length of the CDR3 is 12 residues. V was trimmed by 4 bases and J by 3 bases, leaving 4 bases between them. CDR3 loop: CASSRDYNEQFF. CDR3 in DNA: TGTGCCAGCTCACGGGACTACAATGAGCAGTTCTTC.

This clone was picked up many times. CDR3 in amino acids: CASSSGLAQDTQYF. In DNA form, the CDR3 reads TGTGCCAGCAGTTCCGGACTAGCCCAAGATACGCAGTATTTT. The genes are TRBV6-5 and TRBJ2-3; TRBD2 aligns across 8 bases. The CDR3 extends over 14 amino acids. Per the germline V gene, CDR1 is MNHEY and CDR2 is SVGAGI. J gave up 5 bases and V 4 bases, and 5 bases lay outside the gene matches.

In this sample, this clone turned up many times. An end of the junction differs from the germline gene, which may be a read error. V usage is TRBV10-2 and J usage is TRBJ2-5; 9 bases agree with TRBD1. Germline V gives CDR1 WSHSY, CDR2 SAAADI. The CDR3 length is 12 residues. The chain's CDR3 is CASSETGDREHF. The CDR3 DNA reads TGCGCCAGCAGTGAGACCGGGGACAGGGAGCACTTC.

The chain is built from TRBV5-1 and TRBJ2-1; no clear D. Germline assignment: CDR1 SGHRS and CDR2 YFSETQ. V lost 4 bases and J lost 8, with 10 bases in between. CDR3 size: 12 residues. The CDR3 sequence is CASSPFEDEQFF. DNA for the CDR3: TGCGCCAGCAGCCCGTTCGAGGATGAGCAGTTCTTC.

This clone was recorded a few times. The V gene is TRBV30, the J gene TRBJ2-1; D not resolved. The CDR3 has 12 residues. Trimming left V 4 bases short and J 2 bases short, with 6 bases between. Germline V gives CDR1 GTSNPN, CDR2 SVGIG (reference sequence). CDR3 nucleotides: TGTGCCTGGACCAGAGCCTACAATGAGCAGTTCTTC. It yields the protein CAWTRAYNEQFF. Variable domain in full (rest from reference TRBV30 and TRBJ2-1): SQTIHQWPATLVQPVGSPLSLECTVEGTSNPNLYWYRQAAGRGLQLLFYSVGIGQISSEVPQNLSASRPQDRQFILSSKKLLLSDSGFYLCAWTRAYNEQFFGPGTRLTVL.

The J gene is TRBJ2-1, the V gene TRBV2, with 10 bases that match TRBD1. This CDR3 is built from 16 residues. Unmatched junction bases numbered 12, after V lost 6 bases and J lost 7 bases. The germline gives CDR1 SNHLY, CDR2 FYNNEI. CDR3 in amino acids: CASSRTTGGLLNEQFF. The DNA for the CDR3 is TGTGCCAGCAGCCGCACGACAGGGGGCCTTCTGAATGAGCAGTTCTTC.

This clone was recorded a few times. This chain links TRBV29-1 with TRBJ1-5, with 8 bases matching TRBD1. The trim removed 1 base at V and 6 bases at J, leaving 5 bases unmatched. This CDR3 has 14 amino acids. CDR1 and CDR2 (germline): SQVTM, ANQGSEA. CDR3 in DNA: TGCAGCGTTGAAGCGGACAGGGTGTTTCAGCCCCAGCATTTT. It specifies CSVEADRVFQPQHF.

The gene calls are TRBV30 and TRBJ2-3, with no clear D. Germline CDR1 GTSNPN, CDR2 SVGIG (reference sequence). This CDR3 contains 13 residues. V lost 0 bases and J 2 bases, leaving 6 bases between the germline ends. The CDR3 bases are TGTGCCTGGAGTGTAAGAAACACAGATACGCAGTATTTT. It translates to CAWSVRNTDTQYF.

Many counts were recorded for this clone. The chain employs TRBV25-1 and TRBJ2-3; no firm D call. The CDR3 totals 14 residues. Germline CDR1 is MGHDK and CDR2 is SYGVNS. Deletions cut 1 base from V and 0 bases from J, with 5 bases between. The CDR3 sequence is CASSESGSTDTQYF. CDR3 nucleotide sequence: TGTGCCAGCAGTGAATCGGGCAGCACAGATACGCAGTATTTT.

V is TRBV19 and J is TRBJ1-5; no clear D gene. Trimming pared 4 bases from V and 13 bases from J, leaving 17 bases between. CDR1 and CDR2 from the germline V gene are LNHDA and SQIVND (reference sequence). The CDR3 contains 13 residues. The CDR3 reads CASSTSLSLPQHF. The CDR3 DNA reads TGTGCCAGTAGTACTTCCCTATCGTTGCCGCAGCATTTT.

This clone has only a few counts. This chain joins TRBV2 and TRBJ2-1; D may be TRBD1 or TRBD2 (5 bases each). The CDR3 length is 15 residues. From germline, CDR1 is SNHLY and CDR2 FYNNEI. The V and J ends lost 8 bases and 4 bases respectively, with 18 bases between them. The CDR3 sequence: CASLRGDSIYNEQFF. CDR3 nucleotides: TGTGCCAGCCTCCGGGGCGATTCCATATACAATGAGCAGTTCTTC.

This clone was counted a single time. This chain connects TRBV12-2 to TRBJ1-1. TRBV12-2 is noted as a pseudogene. The CDR3 extends over 17 amino acids. Here the CDR3 DNA reads TGTGCAAGTCGCTTAGCGGAGCTTCCCTTTCTGAACACTGAAGCTTTCTTT. Encoded protein: CASRLAELPFLNTEAFF.

This clone was counted only a few times. The chain couples TRBV30 to TRBJ1-1; D gene unclear. The CDR3 sequence is 11 residues long. V was shortened by 5 bases and J by 7 bases, with 11 bases between the two germline ends. Germline V gives CDR1 GTSNPN, CDR2 SVGIG (reference sequence). The CDR3 protein is CAWGHLYEAFF. CDR3 bases: TGTGCCTGGGGGCACCTTTATGAAGCTTTCTTT.

This rearrangement joins TRBV7-2 to TRBJ2-4, with 7 bases identical to TRBD1. Germline V gene sequence: CDR1 SGHTA, CDR2 FQGNSA. This CDR3 region has 15 residues. V was pared by 1 base and J by 8 bases, with 8 bases of the junction left unmatched. The CDR3 sequence: CASSLEGGLGYIQYF. CDR3 in DNA: TGTGCCAGCAGCTTAGAAGGGGGCCTCGGGTACATTCAGTACTTC. Complete variable domain (other parts from reference TRBV7-2 and TRBJ2-4): GAGVSQSPSNKVTEKGKDVELRCDPISGHTALYWYRQSLGQGLEFLIYFQGNSAPDKSGLPSDRFSAERTGGSVSTLTIQRTQQEDSAVYLCASSLEGGLGYIQYFGAGTRLSVL.

V is TRBV27 and J is TRBJ2-3, with 9 bases lining up with TRBD1. CDR1 is MNHEY, CDR2 SMNVEV, per germline (reference sequence). The CDR3 length is 13 residues. V dropped 6 bases and J dropped 5; count of bases not matched to a gene: 3. CDR3 coding DNA: TGTGCCAGCAGGGGACAGGGTTTAGATACGCAGTATTTT. Amino acid sequence: CASRGQGLDTQYF.

This clone occurred many times. V is TRBV30 and J is TRBJ1-1; no clear D gene. This CDR3 has 11 residues. From germline, CDR1 is GTSNPN and CDR2 SVGIG (reference sequence). V lost 7 bases and J 7 bases, leaving 13 bases between the germline ends. CDR3 in DNA: TGTGCCTCCAAGAGGGCGGGTGAAGCTTTCTTT. It specifies CASKRAGEAFF. The entire variable domain, with the rest obtained from reference TRBV30 and TRBJ1-1, is as follows: SQTIHQWPATLVQPVGSPLSLECTVEGTSNPNLYWYRQAAGRGLQLLFYSVGIGQISSEVPQNLSASRPQDRQFILSSKKLLLSDSGFYLCASKRAGEAFFGQGTRLTVV.

This clone was recorded a few times. The chain employs TRBV20-1 and TRBJ2-7; D uncertain. CDR3 length equals 11 residues. The V and J ends lost 2 bases and 5 bases respectively, with 7 bases between them. Germline V gives CDR1 DFQATT, CDR2 SNEGSKA (reference sequence). The CDR3: CSARRSDEQYF. The CDR3 DNA sequence: TGCAGTGCTAGACGGTCCGACGAGCAGTACTTC.

This rearrangement joins TRBV18 to TRBJ2-1, with 12 bases that match TRBD2. The germline gives CDR1 KGHSH, CDR2 LQKENI. The CDR3 is 16 amino acids. With V trimmed by 2 bases and J by 9 bases, 8 bases remained unmatched. The CDR3 nucleotides read TGTGCCAGCTCACCATTGGATACTAGCGGGGGGAGTGAGCAGTTCTTC. As protein: CASSPLDTSGGSEQFF.

The CDR3 sequence: CASSLSYYGYTF. CDR3 DNA sequence: TGTGCCAGCAGTTTATCTTACTATGGCTACACCTTC. The V and J genes are TRBV28 and TRBJ1-2; the D is unclear. Trimming took 1 base from V and 3 from J, leaving 3 bases between them. There are 12 residues in the CDR3. Germline loops: CDR1 MDHEN, CDR2 SYDVKM.

This clone was counted a few times. The chain recombines TRBV5-1 with TRBJ1-6, with D perhaps matching TRBD1 (6 bases). The CDR3 runs 15 residues. From germline, CDR1 is SGHRS and CDR2 YFSETQ. Trimming removed 1 base from V and 7 bases from J, with 12 bases in between. In DNA form, the CDR3 reads TGCGCCAGCAGCTTGTTAGCAGGGGAAAATTCACCCCTCCACTTT. Translating gives CASSLLAGENSPLHF.

This chain joins TRBV7-9 and TRBJ2-7; D unresolved. Per the germline V gene, CDR1 is SEHNR and CDR2 is FQNEAQ (reference sequence). The CDR3 loop spans 15 amino acids. V was trimmed by 3 bases and J by 2 bases, leaving 14 bases between them. CDR3 in DNA: TGTGCCAGCAGCTTGCCGGATCATGGAACCTACGAGCAGTACTTC. This sequence encodes CASSLPDHGTYEQYF.

Here the CDR3 DNA reads TGTGCCTGGAGTGTACATGGGGGCGGGGAGCTGTTTTTT. As protein: CAWSVHGGGELFF. The chain joins TRBV30 to TRBJ2-2; D is perhaps TRBD1 or TRBD2 (5 bases each). The CDR3 sequence is 13 residues long. Looked up from germline, CDR1 is GTSNPN and CDR2 is SVGIG (reference sequence). The germline V and J ends were trimmed by 0 bases and 7 bases, with 9 bases remaining between them.

This clone has a count of ten or more. The chain joins TRBV30 to TRBJ2-5, with 9 bases matching TRBD1. V shed 4 bases, J shed 5 bases, and the junction held 5 bases outside the gene matches. Germline CDR1 and CDR2: GTSNPN and SVGIG (reference sequence). There are 13 residues in the CDR3. The CDR3 protein is CAWTGQGGETQYF. The CDR3 nucleotides are TGTGCCTGGACGGGACAGGGAGGCGAGACCCAGTACTTC.

The chain employs TRBV7-6 and TRBJ1-6, with D unclear. The CDR3 loop spans 13 amino acids. Germline CDR1 and CDR2: SGHVS and FNYEAQ. V was trimmed by 5 bases and J by 7 bases, leaving 9 bases between them. The CDR3 region is CASSQSSNSPLHF. In nucleotides, the CDR3 is TGTGCCAGCAGCCAAAGTTCGAATTCACCCCTCCACTTT.

The J gene is TRBJ1-6, the V gene TRBV2; 8 bases are shared with TRBD1. The CDR3 length is 15 residues. Germline CDR1 reads SNHLY; CDR2 reads FYNNEI. V lost 8 bases, J lost 5 bases, and 8 bases stayed unmatched. CDR3 protein: CASVDRGSDNSPLHF. CDR3 nucleotides: TGTGCCAGCGTAGACAGGGGTTCGGATAATTCACCCCTCCACTTT.

V gene TRBV23-1 combines with J gene TRBJ2-7; D not certain. Being an ORF, TRBV23-1 has a function that is uncertain. The CDR3 covers 11 residues. V was clipped by 6 bases and J by 5 bases, with 8 bases between them. CDR3 DNA: TGCGCCAGCAGCACCAGCGACGAGCAGTACTTC. It codes for CASSTSDEQYF.

This clone was seen a handful of times. V gene TRBV5-4 combines with J gene TRBJ2-5, with 10 bases matching TRBD2. V lost 4 bases to trimming and J lost 4 bases; unmatched junction nucleotides: 10. The length of the CDR3 is 16 residues. Germline CDR1 SGHNT, CDR2 YYREEE (reference sequence). The CDR3 DNA follows: TGTGCCAGCAGCAGGGGAGGTAGCGGGAGGACAGAGACCCAGTACTTC. This translates into CASSRGGSGRTETQYF.

In its sample, this clone was seen many times. J is TRBJ1-2 and V is TRBV18; no definite D call. Germline CDR1 and CDR2: KGHSH and LQKENI. The CDR3 spans 16 residues. The V end was cut by 1 base, the J end by 5 bases, with 17 bases between. In DNA form, the CDR3 reads TGTGCCAGCTCACCACAGGGCCCACCAGAGAGATATGGCTACACCTTC. This encodes CASSPQGPPERYGYTF.

This clone was found a few times. V is TRBV7-2 and J is TRBJ1-4; possible D gene TRBD1, 5 bases. This CDR3 spans 15 amino acids. The germline V and J ends were trimmed by 7 bases and 8 bases, with 20 bases remaining between them. CDR1 SGHTA and CDR2 FQGNSA come from the germline V gene. CDR3 in DNA: TGTGCCAGCACCCTACCCAGGGCCGGTGGCGAAAAACTGTTTTTT. Translation gives CASTLPRAGGEKLFF.

The rearrangement joins TRBV28 to TRBJ1-2, with D perhaps TRBD1 (6 bases). The V gene's germline CDR1 is MDHEN and CDR2 SYDVKM. The CDR3 extends over 13 amino acids. Trimming left V 6 bases short and J 8 bases short, with 16 bases between. CDR3 sequence reads: CASSSGTYTGYTF. CDR3 nucleotide sequence: TGTGCCAGCAGCTCCGGGACATATACAGGCTACACCTTC.

With respect to this clone: A much larger clone differs from this one at a single base, so this may be a read error. This CDR3 is also generated by other DNA sequences in the sample. This rearrangement joins TRBV20-1 to TRBJ2-1, with D maybe TRBD1 (6 bases). V lost 1 base and J lost 12, with 10 bases in between. The CDR3 has 11 residues. Germline V gene data show CDR1 as DFQATT and CDR2 as SNEGSKA (reference sequence). CDR3 DNA sequence: TGCAGTGCTAGAGCCGGGACACCGCAGTTCTTC. It yields the protein CSARAGTPQFF.